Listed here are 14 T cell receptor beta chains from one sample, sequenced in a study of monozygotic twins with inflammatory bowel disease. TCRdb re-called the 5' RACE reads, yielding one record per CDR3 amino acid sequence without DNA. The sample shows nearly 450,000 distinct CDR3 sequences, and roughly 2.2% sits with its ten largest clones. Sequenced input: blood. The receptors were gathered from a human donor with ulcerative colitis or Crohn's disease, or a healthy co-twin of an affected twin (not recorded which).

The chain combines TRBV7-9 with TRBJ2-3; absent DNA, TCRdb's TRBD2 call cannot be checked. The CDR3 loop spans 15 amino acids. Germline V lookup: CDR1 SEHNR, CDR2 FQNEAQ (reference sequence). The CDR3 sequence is CASSQLAGGTDTQYF.

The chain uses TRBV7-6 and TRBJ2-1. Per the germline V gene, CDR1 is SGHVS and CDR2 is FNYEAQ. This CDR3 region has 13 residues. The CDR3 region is CASSSRLSSEQFF.

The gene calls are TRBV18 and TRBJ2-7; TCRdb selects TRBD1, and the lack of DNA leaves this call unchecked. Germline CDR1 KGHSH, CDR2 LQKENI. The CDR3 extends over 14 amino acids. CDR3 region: CASSPRGETDEQYF.

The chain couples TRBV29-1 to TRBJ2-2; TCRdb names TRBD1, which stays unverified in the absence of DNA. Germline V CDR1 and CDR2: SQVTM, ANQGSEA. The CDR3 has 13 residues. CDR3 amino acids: CSVGQGNTGELFF.

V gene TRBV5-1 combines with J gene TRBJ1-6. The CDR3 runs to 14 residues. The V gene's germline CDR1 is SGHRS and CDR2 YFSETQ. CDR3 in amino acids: CASKRTPDNSPLHF.

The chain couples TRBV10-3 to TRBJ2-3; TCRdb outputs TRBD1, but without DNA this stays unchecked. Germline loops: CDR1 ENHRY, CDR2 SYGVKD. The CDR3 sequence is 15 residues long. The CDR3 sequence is CAISGTGVGTDTQYF.

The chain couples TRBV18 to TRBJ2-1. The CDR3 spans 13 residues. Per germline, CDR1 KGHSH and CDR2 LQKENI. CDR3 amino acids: CASSPPTYNEQFF.

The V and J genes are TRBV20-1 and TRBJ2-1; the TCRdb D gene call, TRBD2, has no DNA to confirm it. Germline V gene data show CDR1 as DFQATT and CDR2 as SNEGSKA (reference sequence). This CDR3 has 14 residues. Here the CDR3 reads CSASNQRGVNEQFF.

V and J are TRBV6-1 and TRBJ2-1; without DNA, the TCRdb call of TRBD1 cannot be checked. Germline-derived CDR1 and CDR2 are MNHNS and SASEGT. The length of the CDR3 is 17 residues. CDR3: CASSEAGGASTYNEQFF.

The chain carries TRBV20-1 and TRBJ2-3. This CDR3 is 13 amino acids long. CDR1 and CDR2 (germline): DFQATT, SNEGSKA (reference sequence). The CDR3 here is CSARTTSTDTQYF.

CDR3: CATSTDRASTDTQYF. V and J are TRBV15 and TRBJ2-3; the TCRdb D gene call, TRBD1, has no DNA to confirm it. The germline V gene encodes CDR1 LNHNV and CDR2 YYDKDF (reference sequence). The CDR3 sequence is 15 residues long. Variable domain in full (rest from reference TRBV15 and TRBJ2-3): DAMVIQNPRYQVTQFGKPVTLSCSQTLNHNVMYWYQQKSSQAPKLLFHYYDKDFNNEADTPDNFQSRRPNTSFCFLDIRSPGLGDTAMYLCATSTDRASTDTQYFGPGTRLTVL.

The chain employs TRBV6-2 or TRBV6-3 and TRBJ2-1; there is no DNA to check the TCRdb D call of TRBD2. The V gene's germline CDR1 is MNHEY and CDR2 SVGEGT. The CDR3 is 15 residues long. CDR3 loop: CASSPGLALNNEQFF.

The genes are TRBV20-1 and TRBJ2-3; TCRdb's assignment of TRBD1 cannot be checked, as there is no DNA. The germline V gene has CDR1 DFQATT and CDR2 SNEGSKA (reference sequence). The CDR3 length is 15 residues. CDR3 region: CSADPQRTSTDTQYF.

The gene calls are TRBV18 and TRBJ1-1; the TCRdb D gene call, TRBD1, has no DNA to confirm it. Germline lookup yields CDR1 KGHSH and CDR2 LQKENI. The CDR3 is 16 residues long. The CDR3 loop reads CASSPRTGGMNTEAFF.